The 27 T cell receptor beta chains given below trace back to one sample, sequenced in a study of T cells in Graves' hyperthyroidism and ophthalmopathy. Template material for amplifying TCR beta CDR3 regions consisted of RNA transcripts. Initially, a first-round RT-PCR of the TCR CDR3 employed the HTBI primer set. In TCRdb, the multiplex PCR reads were re-called with MiXCR into one record per CDR3 protein. The sample has 450,000 to 650,000 distinct CDR3 sequences; 17% are singletons. The sample comprised blood. The receptors shown here come from a woman younger than 35 with Graves' ophthalmopathy.

This clonotype was counted many times. The rearrangement links TRBV30 to TRBJ1-6, with unresolved D. The CDR3 sequence is 13 residues long. Germline CDR1 reads GTSNPN; CDR2 reads SVGIG (reference sequence). Trimming pared 0 bases from V and 8 bases from J, leaving 8 bases between. The CDR3 spells CAWSVRGHSPLHF. The CDR3 region has the DNA TGTGCCTGGAGTGTACGAGGCCATTCACCCCTCCACTTT.

This clonotype was seen at least ten times. The CDR3 nucleotides read TGTGCCAGCAGTTGGACTAGCGGGGGCTACGAGCAGTACTTC. It specifies CASSWTSGGYEQYF. The chain recombines TRBV12-3 or TRBV12-4 with TRBJ2-7; TRBD2 aligns across 13 bases. There are 14 residues in the CDR3. After removal of 4 bases from V and 3 bases from J, the junction contained 0 bases not matched to a gene.

This clonotype was recorded at least ten times. The V call is TRBV27, the J call TRBJ2-4; D perhaps matches TRBD1 (6 bases). CDR3 length: 14 amino acids. The germline V gene has CDR1 MNHEY and CDR2 SMNVEV (reference sequence). V lost 2 bases and J lost 7, with 12 bases in between. Here the CDR3 reads CASSLTGSGNIQYF. CDR3 DNA: TGTGCCAGCAGTTTAACAGGGTCGGGGAACATTCAGTACTTC.

The chain recombines TRBV5-1 with TRBJ1-1; TRBD1 aligns across 10 bases. Germline trimming cut 3 bases from V and 3 bases from J; bases unmatched to any gene: 8. CDR1 is SGHRS, CDR2 YFSETQ, per germline. The CDR3 spans 16 residues. CDR3 region: CASSSTGGHPYTEAFF. CDR3 DNA sequence: TGCGCCAGCAGCTCGACAGGGGGCCATCCGTACACTGAAGCTTTCTTT.

This clonotype has ten or more counts. This chain links TRBV28 with TRBJ2-2, with 8 bases aligning to TRBD1. The ends lost 5 bases at V and 4 bases at J; junction bases unmatched: 6. Germline V gives CDR1 MDHEN, CDR2 SYDVKM. The CDR3 consists of 15 residues. In nucleotides, the CDR3 is TGTGCCAGCAGTCCCCGACAGGGGTTCACCGGGGAGCTGTTTTTT. The encoded protein is CASSPRQGFTGELFF.

This clonotype was detected many times. The gene calls are TRBV24-1 and TRBJ2-7, with D uncertain. Germline-derived CDR1 and CDR2 are KGHDR and SFDVKD. Trimming cost V 2 bases and J 2 bases, with 12 bases left between them. The CDR3 runs to 15 residues. The chain's CDR3 is CATSDSNSAPYEQYF. CDR3 sequence (DNA): TGTGCCACCAGTGATTCGAACAGCGCGCCCTACGAGCAGTACTTC.

This clonotype was seen many times. The V call is TRBV28, the J call TRBJ2-7; possibly TRBD1 for D (6 bases). Trimming pared 6 bases from V and 8 bases from J, leaving 17 bases between. Per the germline V gene, CDR1 is MDHEN and CDR2 is SYDVKM. The CDR3 runs to 13 residues. CDR3 in amino acids: CASSQPTGRKQYF. The DNA for the CDR3 is TGTGCCAGCAGCCAACCGACAGGAAGAAAGCAGTACTTC. Complete variable domain (other parts from reference TRBV28 and TRBJ2-7): DVKVTQSSRYLVKRTGEKVFLECVQDMDHENMFWYRQDPGLGLRLIYFSYDVKMKEKGDIPEGYSVSREKKERFSLILESASTNQTSMYLCASSQPTGRKQYFGPGTRLTVT.

This clonotype was seen ten or more times. V usage is TRBV2 and J usage is TRBJ2-1, with D possibly TRBD2 on 5 matching bases. CDR1 and CDR2 from the germline V gene are SNHLY and FYNNEI. CDR3 size: 14 residues. The V end was cut by 2 bases, the J end by 7 bases, with 12 bases between. The chain's CDR3 is CASSESRGINEQFF. In DNA, the CDR3 is TGTGCCAGCAGTGAATCCCGAGGGATTAATGAGCAGTTCTTC.

This clonotype was seen a handful of times. V gene TRBV20-1 combines with J gene TRBJ2-3; TRBD2 matches 8 bases. V shed 7 bases, J shed 4 bases, and the junction held 13 bases outside the gene matches. This CDR3 is built from 15 residues. Germline lookup yields CDR1 DFQATT and CDR2 SNEGSKA (reference sequence). CDR3 bases: TGCAGTGAAAGAGCCCCAGCGGGAGTTGCAGATACGCAGTATTTT. Residues: CSERAPAGVADTQYF.

This clonotype was detected a few times. The chain recombines TRBV29-1 with TRBJ2-7; 8 nucleotides line up with TRBD1. CDR3 length equals 12 residues. The J segment lost 6 bases and the V segment lost 4 bases, leaving 5 bases of the junction unmatched. Germline V lookup: CDR1 SQVTM, CDR2 ANQGSEA. The CDR3: CSVVGQGGEQYF. The CDR3 DNA follows: TGCAGCGTTGTAGGACAGGGCGGCGAGCAGTACTTC.

This clonotype was seen a handful of times. The V call is TRBV15, the J call TRBJ1-1, with D hard to call. Trimming took off 0 bases at V and 4 bases at J, with 9 bases between the two ends. In germline, CDR1 is LNHNV, CDR2 YYDKDF (reference sequence). This CDR3 comprises 14 residues. CDR3: CATSRDRGVTEAFF. In DNA, the CDR3 is TGTGCCACCAGCAGAGATCGGGGTGTCACTGAAGCTTTCTTT.

Points on this clonotype: This could be a read error, since a much larger clone is one nucleotide away. This chain connects TRBV13 to TRBJ2-3; D gene ambiguous. Germline V lookup: CDR1 PRHDT, CDR2 FYEKMQ (reference sequence). The CDR3 sequence is 18 residues long. CDR3 nucleotide sequence: TGTTCCAGCAGCTCCTCCGTTGAACGTTGGGGTCGCACAGATACGCAGTATTTT. Encoded protein: CSSSSSVERWGRTDTQYF.

This clonotype was picked up many times. CDR3 protein: CASTPRGGENTEAFF. As DNA, the CDR3 is TGTGCCAGCACCCCTCGGGGAGGGGAGAACACTGAAGCTTTCTTT. The chain carries TRBV6-1 and TRBJ1-1; the D gene is possibly TRBD1 (5 bases). Trimming removed 7 bases from V and 1 base from J, with 16 bases in between. Germline V gene sequence: CDR1 MNHNS, CDR2 SASEGT. The CDR3 extends over 15 amino acids.

The J gene is TRBJ1-1, the V gene TRBV29-1; D gene ambiguous. The V gene's germline CDR1 is SQVTM and CDR2 ANQGSEA. Trimming pared 8 bases from V and 3 bases from J, leaving 13 bases between. The CDR3 consists of 12 residues. This CDR3 reads CSCMGEDTEAFF. CDR3 coding DNA: TGCAGCTGTATGGGTGAGGACACTGAAGCTTTCTTT.

This clonotype was recorded many times. The V and J genes are TRBV28 and TRBJ1-1; maybe TRBD1 (5 bases). Trimming took off 3 bases at V and 8 bases at J, with 13 bases between the two ends. The germline V gene has CDR1 MDHEN and CDR2 SYDVKM. This CDR3 has 13 residues. The CDR3 sequence is CASSLNRDGEAFF. CDR3 sequence (DNA): TGTGCCAGCAGTTTGAACCGGGACGGCGAAGCTTTCTTT.

This clonotype was counted at least ten times. The V call is TRBV28, the J call TRBJ1-2; the D gene is possibly TRBD1 (6 bases). With 2 bases removed from V and 4 bases from J, the gap between germline ends came to 11 bases. The length of the CDR3 is 14 residues. CDR1 is MDHEN and CDR2 is SYDVKM in the germline V gene. The CDR3 protein is CASSLAGDGYGYTF. The CDR3 DNA sequence: TGTGCCAGCAGTTTAGCAGGGGACGGCTATGGCTACACCTTC.

The genes are TRBV5-1 and TRBJ2-7, with 7 bases identical to TRBD2. The CDR3 consists of 15 residues. Germline CDR1 reads SGHRS; CDR2 reads YFSETQ. V dropped 0 bases and J dropped 2; count of bases not matched to a gene: 5. This CDR3 reads CASSLGTGGAYEQYF. The CDR3 DNA follows: TGCGCCAGCAGCTTGGGAACTGGGGGGGCCTACGAGCAGTACTTC.

The chain is built from TRBV27 and TRBJ1-2, with D hard to call. Germline CDR1 MNHEY, CDR2 SMNVEV (reference sequence). With 6 bases removed from V and 8 bases from J, the gap between germline ends came to 16 bases. The CDR3 is made up of 13 amino acids. CDR3 residues: CASRLNGAEGYTF. The CDR3 nucleotides read TGTGCCAGCAGGCTTAACGGAGCGGAAGGCTACACCTTC.

This clonotype occurred a few times. The J gene is TRBJ1-4, the V gene TRBV12-3 or TRBV12-4; 8 nucleotides line up with TRBD1. This CDR3 has 14 residues. J was trimmed by 4 bases and V by 6 bases; bases with no gene match: 4. The CDR3 reads CASRQGAGNEKLFF. The CDR3 DNA reads TGTGCCAGCAGGCAGGGGGCCGGTAATGAAAAACTGTTTTTT.

CDR3 DNA: TGTGCCAGCTATCTCAGTAGCGACCGCACAGATACGCAGTATTTT. Protein product: CASYLSSDRTDTQYF. The chain employs TRBV7-9 and TRBJ2-3; D is possibly TRBD2 (5 bases). Per the germline V gene, CDR1 is SEHNR and CDR2 is FQNEAQ (reference sequence). V lost 8 bases, J lost 1 base, and 16 bases lay in between. The CDR3 runs to 15 residues.

This clonotype appeared a few times. V and J are TRBV11-2 and TRBJ2-3; 10 bases map to TRBD2. The V segment lost 2 bases and the J segment 5 bases; nucleotides outside the gene matches: 16. The CDR3 has 19 amino acids. The germline V gene encodes CDR1 SGHAT and CDR2 FQNNGV. In DNA form, the CDR3 reads TGTGCCAGCAGCTTATGGGGGACTAGCGAGGGGGCCGGAGGAGATACGCAGTATTTT. Encoded protein: CASSLWGTSEGAGGDTQYF.

V usage is TRBV6-1 and J usage is TRBJ1-5, with TRBD1 as a possible D gene (5 bases). Germline CDR1 reads MNHNS; CDR2 reads SASEGT. The V end was cut by 1 base, the J end by 6 bases, with 16 bases between. This CDR3 comprises 16 residues. The CDR3 sequence: CASSEGIPGMGQPQHF. In DNA form, the CDR3 reads TGTGCCAGCAGTGAAGGGATTCCAGGGATGGGTCAGCCCCAGCATTTT.

This chain links TRBV7-6 with TRBJ2-7, with D possibly being TRBD1 (6 bases). The CDR3 length is 15 residues. Germline CDR1 is SGHVS and CDR2 is FNYEAQ. V was pared by 5 bases and J by 2 bases, with 16 bases between. The CDR3 region is CASSLDHRETYEQYF. The CDR3 DNA reads as TGTGCCAGCAGCCTGGATCACAGGGAGACCTACGAGCAGTACTTC.

This clonotype was seen many times. The V gene is TRBV6-1, the J gene TRBJ2-4; no definite D call. CDR1 and CDR2 from the germline V gene are MNHNS and SASEGT. V dropped 6 bases and J dropped 6 bases, with 9 bases sitting between them. The CDR3 totals 12 residues. CDR3 coding DNA: TGTGCCAGCAGGGGGATGGGAAACATTCAGTACTTC. Translation: CASRGMGNIQYF.

This clonotype appeared many times. This chain joins TRBV7-9 and TRBJ2-1, with 9 bases aligning to TRBD1. This CDR3 is built from 16 residues. The germline CDR1 and CDR2 sequences are SEHNR and FQNEAQ (reference sequence). The junction had 8 bases not matched to a gene; V was cut back by 5 bases and J by 3 bases. The CDR3 spells CASSTTPGQGYNEQFF. Written as DNA, the CDR3 is TGTGCCAGCAGCACTACCCCGGGACAGGGCTACAATGAGCAGTTCTTC.

This clonotype was counted at least ten times. The V call is TRBV9, the J call TRBJ2-7; 10 nucleotides line up with TRBD2. The CDR3 length is 16 residues. J lost 3 bases, V lost 4 bases, and 10 bases had no gene match. CDR1 SGDLS and CDR2 YYNGEE come from the germline V gene. CDR3 in DNA: TGTGCCAGCAGCCCAGCGGGGGGGACGATCCACTACGAGCAGTACTTC. Its protein is CASSPAGGTIHYEQYF.

This clonotype came up many times. The chain joins TRBV28 to TRBJ2-7; unclear D gene. V lost 5 bases and J 7 bases, leaving 9 bases between the germline ends. The CDR3 runs 11 residues. Germline V CDR1 and CDR2: MDHEN, SYDVKM. The CDR3 region has the DNA TGTGCCAGCAGTACAGCATTTGAGCAGTACTTC. Translation gives CASSTAFEQYF.